This T cell receptor (beta chain) was observed in a study of blood T cell repertoires in COVID-19. V was pared by 6 bases and J by 3 bases, with 8 bases between. This CDR3 has 13 amino acids. The assay was immunoSEQ multiplex PCR, and TCRdb's table has in-frame clones only and misses some. The sample holds a few hundred thousand clones, around 85% seen once. The sample taken for sequencing was PBMCs or T cells enriched from blood (not recorded which). The chain recombines TRBV12-3 or TRBV12-4 with TRBJ1-4; no reliable D call. The source of this sequence is a woman aged 50 to 65 who had recovered from COVID-19. CDR3 in DNA: TGTGCCAGCAGCCGAGGCCCTAATGAAAAACTGTTTTTT. Translation gives CASSRGPNEKLFF.